This T cell receptor (beta chain) was recovered during a study of T-cell memory formation after mild COVID-19. Background on the study: The TCR clusters were mostly specific to one donor.

TCRdb fed the 5' RACE reads into MiXCR, producing one record per CDR3 protein. The table includes approximately 580,000 distinct CDR3 sequences, about a fifth detected once. This clonotype was picked up a small number of times. What it binds is unknown. There are 15 residues in the CDR3. V was cut by 0 bases and J by 3 bases, with 10 bases left in between. Germline V gives CDR1 MNHEY, CDR2 SVGEGT. The study's findings and limits: Contracting clones localized mainly to CM and EM when CD4+ and mainly to EMRA when CD8+.

The sample comprised PBMCs or a T cell subset sorted from them (not recorded which). The clonotype originates from an adult woman who had mild COVID-19 (a few samples of this study predate the infection). Cell type and time point are not known. The chain recombines TRBV6-2 or TRBV6-3 with TRBJ2-3; the D gene is possibly TRBD2 (5 bases). Here the CDR3 reads CASSYSGSATDTQYF. The DNA for the CDR3 is TGTGCCAGCAGTTACTCAGGTAGCGCGACAGATACGCAGTATTTT.